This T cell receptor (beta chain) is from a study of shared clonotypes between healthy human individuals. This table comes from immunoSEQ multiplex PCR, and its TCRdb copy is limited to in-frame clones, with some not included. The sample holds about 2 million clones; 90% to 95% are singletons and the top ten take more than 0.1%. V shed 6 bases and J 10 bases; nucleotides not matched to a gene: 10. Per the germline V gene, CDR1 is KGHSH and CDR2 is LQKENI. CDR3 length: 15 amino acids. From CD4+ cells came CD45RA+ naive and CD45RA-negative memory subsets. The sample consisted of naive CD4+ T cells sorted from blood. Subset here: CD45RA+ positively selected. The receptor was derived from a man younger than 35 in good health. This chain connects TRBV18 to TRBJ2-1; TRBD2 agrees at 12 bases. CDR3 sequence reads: CASSRPGTSGGEQFF. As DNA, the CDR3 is TGTGCCAGCTCTCGACCGGGAACTAGCGGGGGGGAGCAGTTCTTC.